This entry features one TCR beta chain sequence. Its target is unknown. These data originate in a study of a mutant IDH1 vaccine in newly diagnosed glioma. On the study more broadly: Treated patients had a mean age of about 44 years and a sex split that was roughly 62% male and about 40% female.

Time point: week 11, during vaccination. Alongside topical imiquimod, each dose of vaccine comprised 300 ug of mutant IDH1 20-mer peptide. Assay used: immunoSEQ multiplex PCR; TCRdb lists only in-frame clones, some missing. The data hold about 40,000 clones, with about 83% observed a single time. V was clipped by 3 bases and J by 5 bases, with 16 bases between them. This CDR3 is 15 amino acids long. Germline CDR1 and CDR2: LNHNV and YYDKDF (reference sequence). This chain links TRBV15 with TRBJ2-5, with D perhaps matching TRBD2 (7 bases). The clonotype comes from a man aged 35 to 55 with glioma. Sequencing was performed on PBMCs, taken from a glioma patient whose treatment included an IDH1 peptide vaccine. CDR3 amino acids: CATSRGGAQGETQYF. CDR3 sequence (DNA): TGTGCCACCAGCAGGGGGGGGGCCCAGGGGGAGACCCAGTACTTC.